Below are 9 T cell receptor beta chains sequenced from a single sample in a study of cytomegalovirus exposure and HLA in healthy donors. With 60 Vbeta and 13 Jbeta primers, the PCR was carried out. Measured with immunoSEQ multiplex PCR; TCRdb has only the in-frame clones, and not every one. The table lists about 220,000 clones, about 81% of them singletons. Sequencing input: PBMCs. These receptors were obtained from a woman in her thirties or forties in good health and CMV-seropositive.

V and J are TRBV7-8 and TRBJ2-1; TRBD2 aligns across 7 bases. CDR1 and CDR2 (germline): SGHVS, FQNEAQ. The CDR3 length is 16 residues. J was trimmed by 4 bases and V by 2 bases; bases with no gene match: 8. DNA for the CDR3: TGTGCCAGCAGCTTAAGTCTAAGCGGGGCTTACAATGAGCAGTTCTTC. It codes for CASSLSLSGAYNEQFF.

V is TRBV5-5 and J is TRBJ2-2; 12 nucleotides match TRBD2. Germline V lookup: CDR1 SGHKS, CDR2 YYEKEE (reference sequence). Trimming at V came to 4 bases and at J to 4 bases, leaving 5 bases not matched to a gene. The CDR3 extends over 16 amino acids. CDR3 loop: CASSRGLAGVTGELFF. Written as DNA, the CDR3 is TGTGCCAGCAGCAGGGGACTAGCGGGTGTCACCGGGGAGCTGTTTTTT.

The chain links TRBV13 to TRBJ2-2; D is unclear. CDR1 PRHDT and CDR2 FYEKMQ come from the germline V gene (reference sequence). The V and J ends lost 2 bases and 1 base respectively, with 8 bases between them. CDR3 size: 15 residues. The CDR3 is CASSLLYKNTGELFF. CDR3 DNA: TGTGCCAGCAGCTTATTATATAAGAACACCGGGGAGCTGTTTTTT.

The gene calls are TRBV18 and TRBJ1-1, with 7 nucleotides matching TRBD1. The CDR3 has 16 residues. The V gene end was trimmed by 3 bases and the J gene end by 5 bases; junction bases not matched to a gene: 12. From germline, CDR1 is KGHSH and CDR2 LQKENI. The CDR3 DNA reads TGTGCCAGCTCACCCCGGACAGGAAACCTGGTGACTGAAGCTTTCTTT. It encodes CASSPRTGNLVTEAFF.

The chain couples TRBV5-1 to TRBJ2-5, with 10 nucleotides matching TRBD2. The CDR3 has 15 residues. The ends lost 1 base at V and 4 bases at J; junction bases unmatched: 4. CDR1 and CDR2 from the germline V gene are SGHRS and YFSETQ. In nucleotides, the CDR3 is TGCGCCAGCAGCTTGTCTAGCGGGAGTAGAGAGACCCAGTACTTC. Protein product: CASSLSSGSRETQYF.

A note on this clone: Because the CDR3's place on the DNA is in doubt, the DNA is left out and the CDR3 is given as listed by TCRdb. V usage is TRBV21-1 and J usage is TRBJ1-2; TRBD1, the D gene given by the table, was not confirmed from the DNA. TRBV21-1 is annotated as a pseudogene. Termini included, the CDR3 measures 12 amino acids. The CDR3 region is CATFGRGSGYTF.

The chain couples TRBV27 to TRBJ2-7; 8 bases agree with TRBD2. V lost 2 bases to trimming and J lost 0 bases; unmatched junction nucleotides: 6. The CDR3 contains 16 residues. The germline V gene encodes CDR1 MNHEY and CDR2 SMNVEV (reference sequence). The CDR3 sequence is CASSLGRGVPSYEQYF. For the CDR3, the DNA is TGTGCCAGCAGTTTAGGGCGGGGGGTCCCCTCCTACGAGCAGTACTTC.

The V gene is TRBV7-8, the J gene TRBJ2-3; TRBD2 matches at 8 bases. The CDR3 contains 16 residues. Germline loops: CDR1 SGHVS, CDR2 FQNEAQ. With V trimmed by 4 bases and J by 2 bases, 8 bases remained unmatched. In nucleotides, the CDR3 is TGTGCCAGCAGCTCGCAAACTAGCGGCAACACAGATACGCAGTATTTT. Translated, it gives CASSSQTSGNTDTQYF.

Worth noting for this clone: The junction departs from germline at one end; a sequencing error may be responsible. The gene calls are TRBV6-1 and TRBJ2-3; D is possibly TRBD1 (6 bases). This CDR3 is 11 amino acids long. CDR1 is MNHNS, CDR2 SASEGT, per germline. CDR3 bases: TGTGCCAGCAGCGAATCTATACAGGGAACCTTT. Its protein is CASSESIQGTF.